What follows are 10 T cell receptor beta chains derived from one specimen sequenced in a study of radiation and T cells in renal cell carcinoma (dated by TCRdb to 2020 to 2021). The intended sense of this specimen's time point label: blood 2 weeks post-SBRT. This specimen's treatment or condition label, interpreted: 15 Gy SBRT to primary tumor, nephrectomy 4 weeks later. Libraries came from the immunoSEQ multiplex PCR assay. The immuneACCESS repertoire file appears here via TCRdb, limited to in-frame rearrangements. These files lack a portion of the clones; in checked studies, under half of the deficit traces to unresolved V genes, and the cause of the others is not known. This sample gives around 130,000 clones in total; more than 70% of them show up just once. Jointly, the top ten make up nearly 6% of the sample. The input for sequencing was blood, taken from a patient whose treatment included radiotherapy and nephrectomy. The receptors come from a woman aged 70-85 years with renal cell carcinoma.

The chain has TRBV28 and TRBJ1-6; 9 bases fit TRBD1. Germline V gene lookup returns CDR1 MDHEN and CDR2 SYDVKM. The junction had 10 bases not matched to a gene; V was cut back by 4 bases and J by 12 bases. This CDR3 has 15 residues. The CDR3 bases are TGTGCCAGCAGTTCGCCCGGGACAGGGATCCGACCCCTCCACTTT. Translating gives CASSSPGTGIRPLHF. The whole variable domain, remainder taken from reference TRBV28 and TRBJ1-6, is DVKVTQSSRYLVKRTGEKVFLECVQDMDHENMFWYRQDPGLGLRLIYFSYDVKMKEKGDIPEGYSVSREKKERFSLILESASTNQTSMYLCASSSPGTGIRPLHFGNGTRLTVT.

The chain joins TRBV7-9 to TRBJ2-1; possible D gene TRBD2, 6 bases. CDR1 is SEHNR, CDR2 FQNEAQ, per germline (reference sequence). CDR3 length equals 13 residues. V shed 1 base and J shed 7 bases, with 8 bases lying between them. The CDR3 nucleotides are TGTGCCAGCAGCTTAGGCGGGGCGAATGAGCAGTTCTTC. As protein: CASSLGGANEQFF.

The CDR3 here is CASSLSNLWTF. The CDR3 DNA reads TGTGCCAGCAGCTTATCTAACCTCTGGACCTTC. The chain combines TRBV7-8 with TRBJ1-2; D not resolved. V dropped 2 bases and J dropped 14 bases, with 12 bases sitting between them. Germline V lookup: CDR1 SGHVS, CDR2 FQNEAQ. The CDR3 is made up of 11 amino acids.

The rearrangement links TRBV30 to TRBJ1-5; D gene ambiguous. The CDR3 has 14 residues. Germline V CDR1 and CDR2: GTSNPN, SVGIG (reference sequence). The V and J ends lost 2 bases and 6 bases respectively, with 14 bases between them. CDR3 residues: CAWSPRQVGQPQHF. The CDR3 DNA reads as TGTGCCTGGAGTCCCCGTCAGGTCGGTCAGCCCCAGCATTTT. Looking up the rest from reference TRBV30 and TRBJ1-5 gives the full variable domain: SQTIHQWPATLVQPVGSPLSLECTVEGTSNPNLYWYRQAAGRGLQLLFYSVGIGQISSEVPQNLSASRPQDRQFILSSKKLLLSDSGFYLCAWSPRQVGQPQHFGDGTRLSIL.

The chain couples TRBV29-1 to TRBJ1-1, with 9 bases aligning to TRBD1. The length of the CDR3 is 15 residues. Germline CDR1 SQVTM, CDR2 ANQGSEA. Germline trimming cut 2 bases from V and 4 bases from J; bases unmatched to any gene: 8. The CDR3 DNA is TGCAGCGTTGAATTGGGGACAGGGTATAGCACTGAAGCTTTCTTT. Translating it yields CSVELGTGYSTEAFF. The full variable domain, its missing parts supplied by reference TRBV29-1 and TRBJ1-1, is SAVISQKPSRDICQRGTSLTIQCQVDSQVTMMFWYRQQPGQSLTLIATANQGSEATYESGFVIDKFPISRPNLTFSTLTVSNMSPEDSSIYLCSVELGTGYSTEAFFGQGTRLTVV.

This sequence joins TRBV18 and TRBJ1-3; TRBD1 agrees at 8 bases. The V segment lost 1 base and the J segment 3 bases; nucleotides outside the gene matches: 2. The CDR3 extends over 15 amino acids. The germline V gene has CDR1 KGHSH and CDR2 LQKENI. CDR3 bases: TGTGCCAGCTCACCACAGACAGGGGATGGAAACACCATATATTTT. This encodes CASSPQTGDGNTIYF. The full variable domain, completed using reference TRBV18 and TRBJ1-3, is NAGVMQNPRHLVRRRGQEARLRCSPMKGHSHVYWYRQLPEEGLKFMVYLQKENIIDESGMPKERFSAEFPKEGPSILRIQQVVRGDSAAYFCASSPQTGDGNTIYFGEGSWLTVV.

The chain uses TRBV29-1 and TRBJ2-7, with D possibly being TRBD2 (5 bases). The CDR3 has 12 amino acids. Looked up from germline, CDR1 is SQVTM and CDR2 is ANQGSEA. V was trimmed by 7 bases and J by 2 bases, leaving 12 bases between them. Here the CDR3 DNA reads TGCAGCGGACTACAGAGTCCCTACGAGCAGTACTTC. This encodes CSGLQSPYEQYF.

The J gene is TRBJ1-5, the V gene TRBV18, with 7 bases matching TRBD1. Germline assignment: CDR1 KGHSH and CDR2 LQKENI. The junction had 9 bases not matched to a gene; V was cut back by 6 bases and J by 4 bases. This CDR3 is 15 amino acids long. The DNA of the CDR3 is TGTGCCAGCTCCCCCGACAGGGTTTGGAATCAGCCCCAGCATTTT. This translates into CASSPDRVWNQPQHF.

This sequence joins TRBV4-2 and TRBJ1-1; D uncertain. The CDR3 extends over 18 amino acids. Germline V gene sequence: CDR1 LGHNA, CDR2 YNFKEQ. The V end lost 0 bases, the J end lost 2 bases, and 19 bases lay between the germline ends. Here the CDR3 reads CASSQEPKTTVANTEAFF. In nucleotides, the CDR3 is TGTGCCAGCAGCCAAGAACCCAAAACGACGGTGGCAAACACTGAAGCTTTCTTT.

The rearrangement links TRBV5-4 to TRBJ1-3, with D uncertain. V dropped 7 bases and J dropped 4 bases, with 18 bases sitting between them. Germline CDR1 is SGHNT and CDR2 is YYREEE (reference sequence). The CDR3 is made up of 15 amino acids. CDR3 in amino acids: CASQIGVASGNTIYF. As DNA, the CDR3 is TGTGCCAGCCAAATCGGGGTGGCTTCAGGAAACACCATATATTTT. The whole variable domain, remainder taken from reference TRBV5-4 and TRBJ1-3, is ETGVTQSPTHLIKTRGQQVTLRCSSQSGHNTVSWYQQALGQGPQFIFQYYREEENGRGNFPPRFSGLQFPNYSSELNVNALELDDSALYLCASQIGVASGNTIYFGEGSWLTVV.